This entry is about one T cell receptor beta chain. The antigen remains unidentified. These data come from a study of human T cells and chemical hapten exposure. Study in general: The variation in per-sample TCR yields arose mainly from small differences in pooled library volumes. General study points: Once DPC sensitization occurred, TCRs above 1 in 1000 frequency showed no change. The donors suffered from alopecia, so their immune response may not match that of healthy people.

Attachment of unique molecular identifiers to individual cDNA molecules was performed in the library. TCRdb fed the RACE reads into MiXCR, producing one record per CDR3 protein. The sample holds tens of thousands of distinct CDR3 sequences, approximately 10% seen once. The time point denotes: patch test 1, 2 weeks after DPC sensitization. The treatment here: therapeutic diphenylcyclopropenone sensitization with weekly scalp DPC. The CDR3 covers 15 residues. V shed 2 bases, J shed 3 bases, and the junction held 7 bases outside the gene matches. Germline V CDR1 and CDR2: DFQATT, SNEGSKA (reference sequence).

The chain links TRBV20-1 to TRBJ2-7, with 10 bases identical to TRBD2. Sequencing was performed on whole blood, taken in connection with sensitization to the hapten diphenylcyclopropenone (DPC). The receptor's source is a woman between 45 and 60 years old with alopecia areata. Some clones in this sample may be carry-over from other donors' samples. This CDR3 reads CSARSGTSGIYEQYF. The CDR3 DNA sequence: TGCAGTGCTAGATCAGGAACTAGCGGGATCTACGAGCAGTACTTC.